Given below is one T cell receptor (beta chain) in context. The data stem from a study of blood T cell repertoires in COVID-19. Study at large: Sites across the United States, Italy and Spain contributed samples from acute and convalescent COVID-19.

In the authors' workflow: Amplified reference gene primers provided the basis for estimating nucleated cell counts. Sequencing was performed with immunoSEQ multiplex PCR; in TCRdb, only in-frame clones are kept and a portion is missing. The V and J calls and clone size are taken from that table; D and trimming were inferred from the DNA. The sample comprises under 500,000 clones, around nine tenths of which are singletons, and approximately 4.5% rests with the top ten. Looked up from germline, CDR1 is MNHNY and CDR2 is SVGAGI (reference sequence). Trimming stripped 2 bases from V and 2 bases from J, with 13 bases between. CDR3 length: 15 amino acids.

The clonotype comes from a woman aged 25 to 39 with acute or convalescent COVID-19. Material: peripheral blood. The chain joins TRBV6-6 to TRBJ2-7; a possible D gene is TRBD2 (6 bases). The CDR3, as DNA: TGTGCCAGCAGTTACGGGGCGGGGATCACCTACGAGCAGTACTTC. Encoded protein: CASSYGAGITYEQYF.